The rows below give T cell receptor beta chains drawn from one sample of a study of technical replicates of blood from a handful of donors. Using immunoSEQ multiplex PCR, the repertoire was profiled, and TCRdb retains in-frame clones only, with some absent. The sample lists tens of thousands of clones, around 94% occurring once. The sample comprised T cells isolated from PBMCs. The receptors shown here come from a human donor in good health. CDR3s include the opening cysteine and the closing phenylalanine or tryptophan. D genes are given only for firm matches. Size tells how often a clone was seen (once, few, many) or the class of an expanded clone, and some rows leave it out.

DNA: TGTGCCAGCTCACCACCGTCGGGGGGCTACACCTTC; CDR3: CASSPPSGGYTF; J: TRBJ1-2; D: -; V: TRBV18; size: -
DNA: TGTGCCAGCAGTTTTCACCTAGCGGGAGAGAGAAGAGAGACCCAGTACTTC; CDR3: CASSFHLAGERRETQYF; J: TRBJ2-5; D: TRBD2; V: TRBV28; size: once
DNA: TGCGCCAGCAGCCCCGTAACAGGTTGGGACGAGCAGTACTTC; CDR3: CASSPVTGWDEQYF; J: TRBJ2-7; D: -; V: TRBV5-1; size: -
DNA: TGTGCCAGCCGGACAGGGAACACTGAAGCTTTCTTT; CDR3: CASRTGNTEAFF; J: TRBJ1-1; D: TRBD1; V: TRBV19; size: -
DNA: TGTGCCAGCAGGTCGACAGGGGGCTTGAACAATGAGCAGTTCTTC; CDR3: CASRSTGGLNNEQFF; J: TRBJ2-1; D: TRBD1; V: TRBV7-9; size: -
DNA: TGTGCCAGCAGCTTAGCCCCCCGGGTAGGGGCCTGGGATACGCAGTATTTT; CDR3: CASSLAPRVGAWDTQYF; J: TRBJ2-3; D: -; V: TRBV7-6; size: -
DNA: TGTGCCAGTGACGGACAGGGGCTTGATGGCTACACCTTC; CDR3: CASDGQGLDGYTF; J: TRBJ1-2; D: TRBD1; V: TRBV19; size: -
DNA: TGTGCCAGCAGTGAAGCCCGGGCCTACGGACGGGGTGGGCCCTACGAGCAGTACTTC; CDR3: CASSEARAYGRGGPYEQYF; J: TRBJ2-7; D: -; V: TRBV6-1; size: -
DNA: TGTGCCAGCAGTCTCGACAGGGTCGGCAGGAACACTGAAGCTTTCTTT; CDR3: CASSLDRVGRNTEAFF; J: TRBJ1-1; D: TRBD1; V: TRBV28; size: -
DNA: TGTGCCAGCTTTCTAGCGGGGGCCAACGTCCTGACTTTC; CDR3: CASFLAGANVLTF; J: TRBJ2-6; D: -; V: TRBV2; size: -
DNA: TGCGCCAGCAGCCCTCCCCAGGGGGCGGGGATCGAAGCTTTCTTT; CDR3: CASSPPQGAGIEAFF; J: TRBJ1-1; D: TRBD1; V: TRBV5-1; size: -
DNA: TGTGCCAGCAGCTCGGAGGGGCTTCGATCCTGCACCTTC; CDR3: CASSSEGLRSCTF; J: TRBJ1-2; D: -; V: TRBV5-8; size: once
DNA: TGCGCCAGCAGCTTGGCCGTCAGCTCCTACGAGCAGTACTTC; CDR3: CASSLAVSSYEQYF; J: TRBJ2-7; D: -; V: TRBV5-1; size: -
DNA: TGTGCCAGCAGCCAAGAAGCGGGAGGCACCGGGGAGCTGTTTTTT; CDR3: CASSQEAGGTGELFF; J: TRBJ2-2; D: TRBD2; V: TRBV14; size: -